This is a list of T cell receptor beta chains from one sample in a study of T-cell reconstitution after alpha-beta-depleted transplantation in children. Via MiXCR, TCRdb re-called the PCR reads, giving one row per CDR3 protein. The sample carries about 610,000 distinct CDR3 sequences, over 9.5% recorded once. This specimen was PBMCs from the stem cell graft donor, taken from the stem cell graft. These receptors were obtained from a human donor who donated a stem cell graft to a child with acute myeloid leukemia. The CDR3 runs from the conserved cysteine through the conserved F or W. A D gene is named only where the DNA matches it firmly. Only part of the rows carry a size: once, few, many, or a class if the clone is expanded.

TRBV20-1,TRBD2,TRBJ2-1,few,TGCAGTGCGTGGACTAGCGGGAGCTATGAGCAGTTCTTC,CSAWTSGSYEQFF
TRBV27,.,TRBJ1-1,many,TGTGCCAGCAGTTTATTGGGAGGGGACACTGAAGCTTTCTTT,CASSLLGGDTEAFF
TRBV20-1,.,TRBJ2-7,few,TGCAGTGCAACCCACAGTTCCGAGCAGTACTTC,CSATHSSEQYF
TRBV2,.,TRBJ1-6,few,TGTGCCAGCAGTGGGGAGGGGAATTCACCCCTCCACTTT,CASSGEGNSPLHF
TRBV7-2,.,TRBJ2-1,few,TGTGCCAGCAGCTTAGTTTCAAAGGGTGAGCAGTTCTTC,CASSLVSKGEQFF
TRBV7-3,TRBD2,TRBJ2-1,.,TGTGCCAGCAGCTTAATTGGGGGAGGGAATGAGCAGTTCTTC,CASSLIGGGNEQFF
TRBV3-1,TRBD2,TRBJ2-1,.,TGTGCCAGCAGCCATCGTACTAGCGGGAGGGGGAATGAGCAGTTCTTC,CASSHRTSGRGNEQFF
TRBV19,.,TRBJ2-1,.,TGTGCCAGTAGTTTCGAACCCCGGCTCAATGAGCAGTTCTTC,CASSFEPRLNEQFF
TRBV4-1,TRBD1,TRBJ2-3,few,TGCGCCAGCATGGGACAGGCCGATCTCACAGATACGCAGTATTTT,CASMGQADLTDTQYF
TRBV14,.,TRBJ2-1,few,TGTGCCAGCAGCCTTCGTGACTGGCTGGATGAGCAGTTCTTC,CASSLRDWLDEQFF
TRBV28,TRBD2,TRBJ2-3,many,TGTGCCAGCAGTCCTCCAGGGCCGGGACTAGCGGGAGCAGATACGCAGTATTTT,CASSPPGPGLAGADTQYF
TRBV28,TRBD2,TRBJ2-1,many,TGTGCCAGCAGTCCCGAAAGGGCGGGAGGGCCAAATGAGCAGTTCTTC,CASSPERAGGPNEQFF
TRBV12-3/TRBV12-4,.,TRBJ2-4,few,TGTGCCAGCAGTCCCCGGTTCGGCAAAAACATTCAGTACTTC,CASSPRFGKNIQYF
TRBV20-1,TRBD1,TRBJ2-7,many,TGCAGTGCTTCTCAGGGGGCCACCTACGAGCAGTACTTC,CSASQGATYEQYF
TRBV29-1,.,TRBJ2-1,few,TGCAGCGTTTCTCTGAGACGGCAAGACAATGAGCAGTTCTTC,CSVSLRRQDNEQFF
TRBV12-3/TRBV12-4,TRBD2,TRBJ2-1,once,TGTGCCAGCAGTTCCGTAGTAGCGGGAGGGCTTTACAATGAGCAGTTCTTC,CASSSVVAGGLYNEQFF
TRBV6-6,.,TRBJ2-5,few,TGTGCCAGCAGTTACTGGGGTAAAGAGACCCAGTACTTC,CASSYWGKETQYF
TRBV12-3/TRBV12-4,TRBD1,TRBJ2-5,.,TGTGCCAGCAGTAGGACAGGGTTGAGGAAGACCCAGTACTTC,CASSRTGLRKTQYF
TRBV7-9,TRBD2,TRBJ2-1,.,TGTGCCAGCAGCGCCGCTAGCGGGAGCGTCTATGAGCAGTTCTTC,CASSAASGSVYEQFF
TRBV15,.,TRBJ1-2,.,TGTGCCACCAGCAGAGATGAAAGAGGGTCCCATGGCTACACCTTC,CATSRDERGSHGYTF
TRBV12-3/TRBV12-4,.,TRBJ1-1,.,TGTGCCAGCAGGGGAACAGGGAGGGGAACTGAAGCTTTCTTT,CASRGTGRGTEAFF
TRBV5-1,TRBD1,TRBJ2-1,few,TGCGCCAGTTGGCTGACAGGGGGCGGATTCAATGAGCAGTTCTTC,CASWLTGGGFNEQFF
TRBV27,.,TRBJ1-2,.,TGTGCCACCATTACAACGGGGGCCGCGGGCTACACCTTC,CATITTGAAGYTF
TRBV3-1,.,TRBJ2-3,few,TGTGCCAGCAGCCAAGCCCGAAGCTTACTCGGGGATACGCAGTATTTT,CASSQARSLLGDTQYF
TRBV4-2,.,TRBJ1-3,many,TGTGCCAGCAGCCAAGAATCGGGACGGACTGGAAACACCATATATTTT,CASSQESGRTGNTIYF
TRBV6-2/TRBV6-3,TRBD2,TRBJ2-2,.,TGTGCCAGCAGTCCACTAGCGGTCAGAACCGGGGAGCTGTTTTTT,CASSPLAVRTGELFF
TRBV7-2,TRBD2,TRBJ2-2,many,TGTGCCAGCAGCCTACTAGCGGGAAGCGGGGAGCTGTTTTTT,CASSLLAGSGELFF
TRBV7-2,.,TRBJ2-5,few,TGTGCCAGCAGCACCGGAGGGCGGGCTGGTGAGACCCAGTACTTC,CASSTGGRAGETQYF
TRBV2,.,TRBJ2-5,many,TGTGCCAGCAGCGGTGGGCAAGAGACCCAGTACTTC,CASSGGQETQYF
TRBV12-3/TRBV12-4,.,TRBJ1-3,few,TGTGCCAGCAGTTTACAGGATTGGGACACCATATATTTT,CASSLQDWDTIYF
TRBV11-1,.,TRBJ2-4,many,TGTGCCAGCAGCTTAGAGAGGACGGGCTACTTAGCCAAAAACATTCAGTACTTC,CASSLERTGYLAKNIQYF
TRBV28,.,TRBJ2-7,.,TGTGCCACTAGTGGGGGAAGGTGGTACGAGCAGTACTTC,CATSGGRWYEQYF
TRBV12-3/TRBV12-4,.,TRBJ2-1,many,TGTGCCAGCAGCCTATTTTCCGAGGGCGAGAGTGAGCAGTTCTTC,CASSLFSEGESEQFF
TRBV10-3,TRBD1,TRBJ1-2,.,TGTGCCATCAGCGGTGACAGGGTGGCTGGCTACACCTTC,CAISGDRVAGYTF
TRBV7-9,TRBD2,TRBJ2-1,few,TGTGCCAGCAGCCCCCGACTAGCGGGGATCTCCTACAATGAGCAGTTCTTC,CASSPRLAGISYNEQFF